Below are 16 T cell receptor beta chains sequenced from a single sample in a study of Graves' ophthalmopathy and Graves' hyperthyroidism. Amplified material comprised TCR beta CDR3 regions derived from RNA transcripts. First-round RT-PCR relied on HTBI primers, and a second-round multiplex PCR came next. MiXCR, applied by TCRdb to the multiplex PCR reads, yields one record per CDR3 protein. The data contain roughly 220,000 distinct CDR3 sequences, around 42% of them singletons. Sequencing input: peripheral blood. The receptors come from an adult man with Graves' ophthalmopathy.

This chain links TRBV30 with TRBJ2-7; D possibly corresponds to TRBD2 (6 bases). The CDR3 covers 11 residues. Looked up from germline, CDR1 is GTSNPN and CDR2 is SVGIG (reference sequence). With 1 base removed from V and 5 bases from J, the gap between germline ends came to 6 bases. CDR3 nucleotides: TGTGCCTGGAGTGAGCGGGACGAGCAGTACTTC. It codes for CAWSERDEQYF.

This clonotype was seen a handful of times. The chain employs TRBV10-3 and TRBJ2-7; D might be TRBD2 (7 bases). In germline, CDR1 is ENHRY, CDR2 SYGVKD. V gave up 9 bases and J gave up 2 bases, with 14 bases separating them. The length of the CDR3 is 13 residues. Written as DNA, the CDR3 is TGTGCCATTCAGGAGGGGGGGGCCTACGAGCAGTACTTC. This encodes CAIQEGGAYEQYF.

This chain links TRBV4-1 with TRBJ1-1; 9 bases align to TRBD1. V shed 0 bases, J shed 6 bases, and the junction held 5 bases outside the gene matches. CDR1 and CDR2 (germline): MGHRA, YSYEKL. The CDR3 contains 15 residues. DNA for the CDR3: TGCGCCAGCAGCCAAGAAGGGACAGGGTTCGCTGAAGCTTTCTTT. Translating it yields CASSQEGTGFAEAFF.

The chain couples TRBV25-1 to TRBJ1-2; the match to TRBD1 covers 7 bases. Germline V lookup: CDR1 MGHDK, CDR2 SYGVNS. The CDR3 extends over 14 amino acids. V gave up 6 bases and J gave up 4 bases; unmatched junction bases: 8. CDR3 sequence (DNA): TGTGCCAGCAGGGTTGAGGGGGCAGTCTATGGCTACACCTTC. Protein product: CASRVEGAVYGYTF.

The chain combines TRBV29-1 with TRBJ1-3; D remains ambiguous. Germline-derived CDR1 and CDR2 are SQVTM and ANQGSEA. The germline V and J ends were trimmed by 8 bases and 8 bases, with 16 bases remaining between them. The length of the CDR3 is 12 residues. The CDR3 sequence: CSTRESEDTIYF. CDR3 nucleotide sequence: TGCAGCACTCGGGAGTCCGAGGACACCATATATTTT.

This clonotype was seen ten or more times. The chain employs TRBV7-2 and TRBJ2-6; TRBD2 matches 11 bases. The CDR3 runs to 16 residues. The germline gives CDR1 SGHTA, CDR2 FQGNSA. After removal of 5 bases from V and 1 base from J, the junction contained 1 base not matched to a gene. DNA for the CDR3: TGTGCCAGCAGCCCTAGCGGGGGGTCTGGGGCCAACGTCCTGACTTTC. Encoded protein: CASSPSGGSGANVLTF.

As regards this clonotype: Since a much larger clone is just one base distant, this may be a read error. V gene TRBV2 combines with J gene TRBJ1-5; D unclear. V shed 2 bases and J shed 3 bases, with 14 bases lying between them. Germline V gene lookup returns CDR1 SNHLY and CDR2 FYNNEI. This CDR3 is 16 amino acids long. The CDR3, as DNA: TGTGCCAGCAGTGAATCCTTCTGGGTTCCCAATCAGCCCCAGCATTTT. Its translation: CASSESFWVPNQPQHF. Combining the CDR3 with reference TRBV2 and TRBJ1-5 gives the whole variable domain EPEVTQTPSHQVTQMGQEVILRCVPISNHLYFYWYRQILGQKVEFLVSFYNNEISEKSEIFDDQFSVERPDGSNFTLKIRSTKLEDSAMYFCASSESFWVPNQPQHFGDGTRLSIL.

The chain couples TRBV7-9 to TRBJ2-7; D remains ambiguous. CDR1 is SEHNR, CDR2 FQNEAQ, per germline (reference sequence). V lost 1 base and J lost 2, with 9 bases in between. This CDR3 spans 14 amino acids. For the CDR3, the DNA is TGTGCCAGCAGCTTAGACGGAGCCCCCTACGAGCAGTACTTC. It encodes CASSLDGAPYEQYF.

This clonotype was observed a handful of times. The chain carries TRBV24-1 and TRBJ2-2; TRBD1 might be the D (5 bases). V lost 0 bases and J lost 6, with 10 bases in between. Germline assignment: CDR1 KGHDR and CDR2 SFDVKD. The CDR3 has 15 residues. DNA of the CDR3: TGTGCCACCAGTGATTTGCAGGGTCCATCCGGGGAGCTGTTTTTT. Translated, it gives CATSDLQGPSGELFF.

Many counts were recorded for this clonotype. V and J are TRBV7-2 and TRBJ1-5; D is undetermined. This CDR3 spans 15 amino acids. Deletions cut 5 bases from V and 2 bases from J, with 13 bases between. Germline V gene lookup returns CDR1 SGHTA and CDR2 FQGNSA. CDR3 sequence: CASSLGKNRNQPQHF. The CDR3 nucleotides read TGTGCCAGCAGCCTAGGGAAAAATCGCAATCAGCCCCAGCATTTT.

There are a few counts of this clonotype. V and J are TRBV10-2 and TRBJ2-7; TRBD2 matches at 7 bases. CDR3 size: 13 residues. The J segment lost 2 bases and the V segment lost 8 bases, leaving 6 bases of the junction unmatched. Germline CDR1 and CDR2: WSHSY and SAAADI. CDR3 sequence: CASSSGATYEQYF. For the CDR3, the DNA is TGCGCCAGCTCTAGCGGAGCAACCTACGAGCAGTACTTC.

This clonotype was detected only a few times. The V and J genes are TRBV7-3 and TRBJ1-5; weak D call: TRBD1 (6 bases). The germline gives CDR1 SGHTA, CDR2 FQGTGA. This CDR3 contains 15 residues. Trimming took off 4 bases at V and 7 bases at J, with 17 bases between the two ends. CDR3 amino acids: CASSSQTGKGQPQHF. CDR3 coding DNA: TGTGCCAGCAGCTCCCAAACAGGGAAGGGACAGCCCCAGCATTTT. The whole variable domain, filled in from reference TRBV7-3 and TRBJ1-5, reads GAGVSQTPSNKVTEKGKYVELRCDPISGHTALYWYRQSLGQGPEFLIYFQGTGAADDSGLPNDRFFAVRPEGSVSTLKIQRTERGDSAVYLCASSSQTGKGQPQHFGDGTRLSIL.

This sequence joins TRBV20-1 and TRBJ1-1; 7 bases match TRBD1. This CDR3 spans 15 amino acids. V gave up 8 bases and J gave up 0 bases; unmatched junction bases: 12. The V gene's germline CDR1 is DFQATT and CDR2 SNEGSKA (reference sequence). CDR3 coding DNA: TGCAGTTCGTACCGGGACAGAGGAGTGAACACTGAAGCTTTCTTT. This codes for CSSYRDRGVNTEAFF.

This clonotype was seen more than once but under ten times. The genes are TRBV5-5 and TRBJ1-6; 7 nucleotides match TRBD1. The germline V gene encodes CDR1 SGHKS and CDR2 YYEKEE (reference sequence). Trimming at V came to 2 bases and at J to 8 bases, leaving 10 bases not matched to a gene. This CDR3 comprises 16 residues. In DNA form, the CDR3 reads TGTGCCAGCAGCTTTCGGCAGGGGGACCGCGATTCACCCCTCCACTTT. It encodes CASSFRQGDRDSPLHF. Together with reference TRBV5-5 and TRBJ1-6, the CDR3 gives the full variable domain: DAGVTQSPTHLIKTRGQQVTLRCSPISGHKSVSWYQQVLGQGPQFIFQYYEKEERGRGNFPDRFSARQFPNYSSELNVNALLLGDSALYLCASSFRQGDRDSPLHFGNGTRLTVT.

This clonotype was observed a handful of times. The rearrangement uses TRBV20-1 and TRBJ1-6, with a tentative D call TRBD1 (6 bases). Trimming took 5 bases from V and 7 from J, leaving 18 bases between them. This CDR3 is 15 amino acids long. CDR1 is DFQATT, CDR2 SNEGSKA, per germline (reference sequence). CDR3 loop: CSALTTGTPNSPLHF. The CDR3 nucleotides read TGCAGTGCTCTCACAACCGGGACACCCAATTCACCCCTCCACTTT.

This clonotype was counted a single time. V gene TRBV2 combines with J gene TRBJ2-2; 11 nucleotides agree with TRBD1. The CDR3 totals 17 residues. V was clipped by 6 bases and J by 0 bases; unmatched bases: 6. The germline V gene has CDR1 SNHLY and CDR2 FYNNEI. CDR3 amino acids: CASRGQGGSTNTGELFF. CDR3 nucleotide sequence: TGTGCCAGCAGGGGACAGGGGGGATCAACGAACACCGGGGAGCTGTTTTTT.